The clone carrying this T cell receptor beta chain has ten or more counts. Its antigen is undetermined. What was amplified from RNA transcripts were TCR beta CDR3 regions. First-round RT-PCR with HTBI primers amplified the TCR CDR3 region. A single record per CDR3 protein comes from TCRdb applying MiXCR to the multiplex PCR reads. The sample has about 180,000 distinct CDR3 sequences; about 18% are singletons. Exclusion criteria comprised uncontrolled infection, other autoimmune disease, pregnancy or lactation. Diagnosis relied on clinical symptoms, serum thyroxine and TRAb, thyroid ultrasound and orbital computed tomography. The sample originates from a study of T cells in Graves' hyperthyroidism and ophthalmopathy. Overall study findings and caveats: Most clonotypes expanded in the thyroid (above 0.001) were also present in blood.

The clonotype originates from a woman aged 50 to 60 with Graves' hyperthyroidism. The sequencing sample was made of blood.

DNA for the CDR3: TGTGCCAGCAGTGAATGGCAGGGGATGAACACTGAAGCTTTCTTT. Protein: CASSEWQGMNTEAFF. V gene TRBV25-1 combines with J gene TRBJ1-1; a weak D match, TRBD1 (6 bases). The CDR3 runs 15 residues. The germline V gene has CDR1 MGHDK and CDR2 SYGVNS. The V end was cut by 1 base, the J end by 0 bases, with 9 bases between.